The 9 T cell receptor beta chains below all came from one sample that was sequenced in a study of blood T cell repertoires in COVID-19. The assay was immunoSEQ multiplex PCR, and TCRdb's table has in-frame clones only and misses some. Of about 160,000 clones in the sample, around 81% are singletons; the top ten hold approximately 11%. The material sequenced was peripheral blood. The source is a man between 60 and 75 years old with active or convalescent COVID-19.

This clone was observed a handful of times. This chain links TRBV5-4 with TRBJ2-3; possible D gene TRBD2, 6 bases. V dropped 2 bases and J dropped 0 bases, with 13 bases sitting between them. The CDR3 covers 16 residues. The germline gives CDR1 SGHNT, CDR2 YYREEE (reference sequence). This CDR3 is CASSFAWGTSTDTQYF. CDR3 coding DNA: TGTGCCAGCAGCTTTGCTTGGGGGACTAGCACAGATACGCAGTATTTT.

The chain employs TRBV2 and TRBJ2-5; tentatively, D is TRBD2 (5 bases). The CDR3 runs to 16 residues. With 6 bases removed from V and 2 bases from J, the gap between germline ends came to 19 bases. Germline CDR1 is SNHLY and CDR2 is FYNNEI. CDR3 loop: CASSSIGRDKQETQYF. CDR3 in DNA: TGTGCCAGCAGCTCAATAGGCCGGGATAAACAAGAGACCCAGTACTTC.

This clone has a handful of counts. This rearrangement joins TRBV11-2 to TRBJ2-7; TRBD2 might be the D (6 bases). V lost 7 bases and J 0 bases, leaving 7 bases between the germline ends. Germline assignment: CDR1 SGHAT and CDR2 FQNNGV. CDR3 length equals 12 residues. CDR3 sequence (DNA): TGTGCCAGCACCGGGAGCTCCTACGAGCAGTACTTC. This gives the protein CASTGSSYEQYF.

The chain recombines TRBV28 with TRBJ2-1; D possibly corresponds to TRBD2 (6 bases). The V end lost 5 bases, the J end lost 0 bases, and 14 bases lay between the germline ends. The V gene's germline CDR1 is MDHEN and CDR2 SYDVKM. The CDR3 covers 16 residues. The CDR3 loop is CASSPSALYSYNEQFF. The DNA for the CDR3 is TGTGCCAGCAGTCCTAGCGCGCTTTACTCCTACAATGAGCAGTTCTTC.

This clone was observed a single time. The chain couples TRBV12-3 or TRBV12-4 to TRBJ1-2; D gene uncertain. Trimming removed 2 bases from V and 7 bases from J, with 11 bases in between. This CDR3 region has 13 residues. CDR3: CASSLSLGVGYTF. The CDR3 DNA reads TGTGCCAGCAGTTTAAGTCTCGGAGTTGGCTACACCTTC.

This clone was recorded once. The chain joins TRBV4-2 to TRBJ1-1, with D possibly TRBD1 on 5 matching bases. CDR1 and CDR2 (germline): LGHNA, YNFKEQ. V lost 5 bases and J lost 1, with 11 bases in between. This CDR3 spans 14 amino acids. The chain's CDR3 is CASSTPGGNTEAFF. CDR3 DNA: TGTGCCAGCAGCACCCCCGGGGGGAACACTGAAGCTTTCTTT.

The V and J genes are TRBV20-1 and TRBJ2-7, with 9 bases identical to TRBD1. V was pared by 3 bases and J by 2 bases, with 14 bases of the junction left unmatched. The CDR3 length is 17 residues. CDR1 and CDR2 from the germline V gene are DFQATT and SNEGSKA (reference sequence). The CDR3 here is CSASERVGQGFTYEQYF. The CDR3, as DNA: TGCAGTGCTAGTGAGAGAGTCGGACAGGGGTTTACCTACGAGCAGTACTTC.

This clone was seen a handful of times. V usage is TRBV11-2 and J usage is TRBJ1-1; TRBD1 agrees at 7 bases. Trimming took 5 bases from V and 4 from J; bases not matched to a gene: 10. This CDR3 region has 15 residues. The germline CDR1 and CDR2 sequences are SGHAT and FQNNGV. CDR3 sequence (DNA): TGTGCCAGCAGCCCAAGACAGGGTGGGAGCACTGAAGCTTTCTTT. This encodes CASSPRQGGSTEAFF.

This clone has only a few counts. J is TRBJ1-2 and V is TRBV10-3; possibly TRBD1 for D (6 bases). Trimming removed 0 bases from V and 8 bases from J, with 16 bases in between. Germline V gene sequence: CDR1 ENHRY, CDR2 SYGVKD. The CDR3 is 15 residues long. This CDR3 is CAISESTGKPWGYTF. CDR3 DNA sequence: TGTGCCATCAGTGAGTCAACAGGGAAGCCTTGGGGCTACACCTTC.